The 9 T cell receptor beta chains below all came from one sample that was sequenced in a study of blood T cell repertoires in COVID-19. Produced via immunoSEQ multiplex PCR; TCRdb's table is partial and in-frame only. Of about 430,000 clones listed, around nine tenths were seen once; the top ten hold about 1.5%. Sequencing used PBMCs or T cells enriched from blood (not recorded which). The receptors were sampled from a woman between 18 and 29 years old who had been exposed to COVID-19.

The chain is built from TRBV7-3 and TRBJ1-1; weak D call: TRBD1 (5 bases). Germline loops: CDR1 SGHTA, CDR2 FQGTGA. The CDR3 has 14 residues. Trimming took 0 bases from V and 4 from J, leaving 9 bases between them. The CDR3 sequence: CASSLTGGGTEAFF. CDR3 DNA sequence: TGTGCCAGCAGCTTAACGGGGGGAGGCACTGAAGCTTTCTTT.

In this sample, this clone turned up once. The rearrangement joins TRBV4-1 to TRBJ2-1, with 9 bases matching TRBD2. The CDR3 runs to 17 residues. Germline values: CDR1 MGHRA, CDR2 YSYEKL. V dropped 0 bases and J dropped 7; count of bases not matched to a gene: 10. In DNA, the CDR3 is TGCGCCAGCAGCCAAGATGGCGGGAGGGCCGGCGGGAATGAGCAGTTCTTC. Translation: CASSQDGGRAGGNEQFF.

The chain couples TRBV5-1 to TRBJ2-3; possibly TRBD1 for D (5 bases). Germline loops: CDR1 SGHRS, CDR2 YFSETQ. V was shortened by 0 bases and J by 3 bases, with 11 bases between the two germline ends. CDR3 length: 15 amino acids. CDR3 region: CASSLGQGWTDTQYF. The CDR3 DNA sequence: TGCGCCAGCAGCTTGGGGCAGGGTTGGACAGATACGCAGTATTTT. The full variable domain, with the rest looked up from reference TRBV5-1 and TRBJ2-3, is KAGVTQTPRYLIKTRGQQVTLSCSPISGHRSVSWYQQTPGQGLQFLFEYFSETQRNKGNFPGRFSGRQFSNSRSEMNVSTLELGDSALYLCASSLGQGWTDTQYFGPGTRLTVL.

The chain joins TRBV7-9 to TRBJ1-1; 7 nucleotides match TRBD1. The CDR3 is 16 amino acids. V shed 6 bases and J 1 base; nucleotides not matched to a gene: 11. CDR1 is SEHNR, CDR2 FQNEAQ, per germline (reference sequence). Here the CDR3 DNA reads TGTGCCAGCAGTGGGACAGCGGGTTCCCAGAACACTGAAGCTTTCTTT. Its translation: CASSGTAGSQNTEAFF.

The V and J genes are TRBV2 and TRBJ2-2, with D perhaps matching TRBD1 (6 bases). The CDR3 length is 15 residues. V lost 7 bases and J lost 1, with 13 bases in between. The germline V gene encodes CDR1 SNHLY and CDR2 FYNNEI. The CDR3 here is CASKGGFQNTGELFF. The DNA of the CDR3 is TGTGCCAGCAAAGGGGGTTTTCAGAACACCGGGGAGCTGTTTTTT.

The chain joins TRBV19 to TRBJ2-5; 7 bases are a match to TRBD1. The germline V gene encodes CDR1 LNHDA and CDR2 SQIVND (reference sequence). V lost 6 bases and J lost 5; bases outside the gene matches: 15. This CDR3 contains 16 residues. CDR3 region: CASRAGQATRGETQYF. The CDR3 coding sequence is TGTGCCAGTAGGGCCGGACAGGCCACGAGAGGGGAGACCCAGTACTTC.

V usage is TRBV4-3 and J usage is TRBJ2-1, with a weak D call TRBD2 (6 bases). Germline CDR1 and CDR2: LGHNA and YSLEER. There are 12 residues in the CDR3. The V gene lost 3 bases and the J gene lost 14 bases, with 14 bases spanning the gap. CDR3 DNA sequence: TGCGCCAGCAGCCATACTGGCGGGGAAAAGTTCTTC. This gives the protein CASSHTGGEKFF.

V usage is TRBV2 and J usage is TRBJ2-2, with 13 nucleotides matching TRBD2. The germline V gene encodes CDR1 SNHLY and CDR2 FYNNEI. The CDR3 has 15 residues. V lost 11 bases and J lost 7; bases outside the gene matches: 10. CDR3 protein: CAGTRTSGSSGELFF. The CDR3 nucleotides are TGTGCCGGGACCCGGACTAGCGGGAGTAGCGGGGAGCTGTTTTTT.

V is TRBV20-1 and J is TRBJ2-1; D unresolved. Germline assignment: CDR1 DFQATT and CDR2 SNEGSKA (reference sequence). Trimming stripped 3 bases from V and 6 bases from J, with 18 bases between. The CDR3 extends over 15 amino acids. The CDR3 DNA sequence: TGCAGTGCTAGTAACTATTTTTTGTTTGGCAATGAGCAGTTCTTC. Translation: CSASNYFLFGNEQFF.